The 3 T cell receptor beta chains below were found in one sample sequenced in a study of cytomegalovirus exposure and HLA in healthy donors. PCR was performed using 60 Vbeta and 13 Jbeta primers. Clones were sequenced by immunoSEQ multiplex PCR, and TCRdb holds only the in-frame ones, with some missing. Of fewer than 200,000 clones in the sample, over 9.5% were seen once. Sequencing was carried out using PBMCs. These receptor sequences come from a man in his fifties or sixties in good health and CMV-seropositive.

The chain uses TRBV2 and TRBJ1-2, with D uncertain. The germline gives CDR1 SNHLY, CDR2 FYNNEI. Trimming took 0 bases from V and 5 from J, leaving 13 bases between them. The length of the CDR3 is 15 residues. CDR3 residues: CASSEAVGGIYGYTF. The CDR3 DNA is TGTGCCAGCAGTGAAGCGGTAGGAGGAATATATGGCTACACCTTC.

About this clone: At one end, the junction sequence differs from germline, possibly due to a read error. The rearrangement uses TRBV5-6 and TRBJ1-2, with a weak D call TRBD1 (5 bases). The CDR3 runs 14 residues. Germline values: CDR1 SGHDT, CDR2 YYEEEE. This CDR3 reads CASSFRGADYGYPF. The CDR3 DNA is TGTGCCAGCAGCTTTAGGGGCGCGGACTATGGCTACCCCTTC.

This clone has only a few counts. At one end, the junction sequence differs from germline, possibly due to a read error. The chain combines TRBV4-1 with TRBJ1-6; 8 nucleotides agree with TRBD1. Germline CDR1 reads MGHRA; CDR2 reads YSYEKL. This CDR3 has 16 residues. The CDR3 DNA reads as TGCGCCAGCAGCCTTTCCGGGACAGGTGATAACTCACCCCTCCACTTT. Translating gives CASSLSGTGDNSPLHF.